This TCR beta chain appears in the sequencing data of a study of T cells after yellow fever vaccination. Germline loops: CDR1 SGHTA, CDR2 FQGNSA. This CDR3 has 14 residues. V gave up 1 base and J gave up 7 bases; unmatched junction bases: 3. TCR cDNA was made by 5'RACE template switching, adding a universal primer site and UMIs. MiXCR, applied by TCRdb to the 5' RACE reads, yields one record per CDR3 protein. The sample holds some 300,000 distinct CDR3 sequences; around 3.6% are singletons and the top ten take 23%. Study-wide results and caveats: The booster response re-showed most primary clones: approximately 97% CD4, over 80% CD8. Sorted repertoires could include abundant contaminating clonotypes from bulk cells.

This clonotype was observed a few times. Its antigen is unknown. The material was PBMCs, obtained on the day of the yellow fever booster vaccination. The source is a man aged 18 to 29 who received the YFV17D yellow fever vaccine. This sequence joins TRBV7-2 and TRBJ1-5, with 8 bases that match TRBD1. CDR3 DNA sequence: TGTGCCAGCAGCTTAGTGACAGGGGAACAGCCCCAGCATTTT. It specifies CASSLVTGEQPQHF.